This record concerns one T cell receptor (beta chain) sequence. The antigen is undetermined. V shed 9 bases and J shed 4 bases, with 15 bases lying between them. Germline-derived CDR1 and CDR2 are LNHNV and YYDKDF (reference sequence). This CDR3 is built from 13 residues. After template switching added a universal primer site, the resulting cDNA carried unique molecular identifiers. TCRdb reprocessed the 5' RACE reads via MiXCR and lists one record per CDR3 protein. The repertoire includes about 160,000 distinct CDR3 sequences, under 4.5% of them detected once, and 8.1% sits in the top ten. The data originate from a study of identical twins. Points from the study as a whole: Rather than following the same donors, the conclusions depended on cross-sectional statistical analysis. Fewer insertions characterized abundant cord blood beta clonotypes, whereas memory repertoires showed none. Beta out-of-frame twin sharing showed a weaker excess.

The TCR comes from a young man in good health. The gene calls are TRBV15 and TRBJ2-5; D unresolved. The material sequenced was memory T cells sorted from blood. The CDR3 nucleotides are TGTGCCACGACGGATCGAAACCTAGAGACCCAGTACTTC. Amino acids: CATTDRNLETQYF.